This T cell receptor (beta chain) was recovered during a study of T-cell reconstitution after alpha-beta-depleted transplantation in children. For TCRbeta, the library was prepared with unique molecular identifiers. One entry per CDR3 protein, called by TCRdb with MiXCR from the PCR reads. The data hold 500,000 to 600,000 distinct CDR3 sequences, with more than 20% observed a single time. The CDR3 contains 14 residues. Trimming left V 7 bases short and J 7 bases short, with 15 bases between. The germline gives CDR1 SGHKS, CDR2 YYEKEE (reference sequence). The sequence was collected from a boy in the first two years of life with Wiskott-Aldrich syndrome, due to receive a stem cell transplant. The chain carries TRBV5-5 and TRBJ1-6; weak D call: TRBD1 (5 bases). The sequencing here drew on PBMCs, taken before TCRalphabeta/CD19-depleted stem cell transplant. The CDR3 protein is CASDIGQGNSPLHF. The CDR3 DNA reads TGTGCCAGCGACATAGGGCAGGGAAATTCACCCCTCCACTTT.